What follows describes a single TCR beta chain. No antigen is known for it. The study sequenced cultured CD4+ T cell DNA using the Oncomine TCR Beta short-read assay. TCRdb fed the PCR reads into MiXCR, producing one record per CDR3 protein. The sample consists of 15,000 to 20,000 distinct CDR3 sequences, less than 60% of them appearing once. The ends lost 5 bases at V and 2 bases at J; junction bases unmatched: 8. CDR1 is DFQATT and CDR2 is SNEGSKA in the germline V gene (reference sequence). The CDR3 consists of 14 residues. The time point: late sampling 161 to 241 days after vaccination in a few convalescent patients. This sample's treatment: approximately 10-day PBMC culture with coronavirus spike peptide pools or control peptides (ViraFEST assay). This sample was taken from a study of vaccination and CD4 T cells after COVID-19. Study-wide background: Six male and four female convalescents took part, two of them Hispanic. The authors gave control cultures a CEFX pool, an HIV-1 Nef pool, or no peptide. Study-level results: Convalescent patient numbers were relatively low, with no early post-infection timepoints.

The source of this sequence is a human donor who had recovered from COVID-19. Sequenced here: CD4+ T cells from blood, cultured in vitro, sampled about 7 months after SARS-CoV-2 vaccination. The J gene is TRBJ2-7, the V gene TRBV20-1; 8 positions agree with TRBD1. CDR3 sequence reads: CSAQGQAKTYEQYF. The CDR3 DNA reads as TGCAGTGCTCAGGGACAGGCGAAAACCTACGAGCAGTACTTC.